This is a list of T cell receptor beta chains from one sample in a study of blood T cell repertoires in COVID-19. TCRdb keeps only in-frame clones here, not all; method: immunoSEQ multiplex PCR. The sample lists 200,000 to 300,000 clones, nearly 95% seen once, with over 0.65% in the top ten. Sequenced sample: peripheral blood. All receptors derive from a man aged 25-40 years with COVID-19, enrolled during active disease. The CDR3 runs from the conserved cysteine through the conserved F or W.

V gene	CDR3 protein
TRBV5-1	CASSRDSYEQYF
TRBV19	CASQTRTSGGLDYNEQFF
TRBV3-1/TRBV3-2	CASSPTGGEKLFF
TRBV11-2	CASSSLGGSYNEQFF
TRBV5-1	CASSAGTGANEKLFF
TRBV4-1	CASSPHWGPSYEQYF
TRBV13	CASSLGRAGGALAYGYTF
TRBV12-5	CASGALPGQGDIEAFF
TRBV18	CASSPRGSDEKLFF
TRBV7-9	CASSSGGGNTEAFF
TRBV6-5	CASRVGTGGSDEQFF
TRBV11-1	CASSLDPGVRETQYF
TRBV5-1	CASSLTGVYGYTF
TRBV20-1	CSASFGPGTGELFF
TRBV15	CATSLGTGVGNTIYF
TRBV6-5	CASRQTGGNLPQHF
TRBV19	CASTSGGQGHEKLFF
TRBV18	CASSDNRGTNEKLFF
TRBV7-2	CASSKPGEGQFF
TRBV5-1	CASSLGAGEPYEQYF
TRBV6-6	CASSYSEQGAGQPQHF
TRBV5-6	CASSLFGLAGGPDQETQYF
TRBV27	CASAPGLAGFEQYF
TRBV5-5	CASSTSGGAGEQYF
TRBV6-5	CASSLDSSSYEQYF
TRBV19	CATGLGYNSPLHF
TRBV5-1	CASSLGTGGNYGYTF
TRBV2	CASSAPGVRDSPLHF
TRBV11-3	CASSWARGWSAEQFF
TRBV4-1	CASSQDRQGKDGEAFF
TRBV12-2	CASRLIYRPGFNQPQHF
TRBV4-2	CASSRREGETQYF
TRBV30	CAWSVHGARGLIRSPLHF
TRBV2	CASRGSGEGEQYF
TRBV5-6	CASSLVPGQGAEAFF
TRBV12-3/TRBV12-4	CASSPRPQGEQYF
TRBV30	CAWSVRVNTEAFF
TRBV27	CASSGQYNEKLFF
TRBV5-5	CASSPNRRDPYNEQFF
TRBV4-1	CASSQVPPGRGGGETQYF
TRBV27	CASSRQLTSTDTQYF
TRBV18	CASSPQGSYNEQFF
TRBV5-1	CASSLDRDYGYTF
TRBV19	CASSMRSNYGYTF
TRBV11-3	CASSLRGDNSPLHF
TRBV5-1	CASSPEQGNEQYF
TRBV2	CASSRQPYEQYF
TRBV7-3	CASSSTGRSGELFF
TRBV6-5	CASTGQATYEQYF
TRBV15	CATSRDEGQGTNEKLFF
TRBV7-9	CASSFAGGGYGYTF
TRBV6-5	CASSRDRGHGYTF
TRBV15	CATSRDHPGDPSGNTIYF
TRBV25-1	CASSEFGRHMNTEAFF
TRBV7-9	CASSRDIGYEKLFF